This T cell receptor (beta chain) was sequenced during a study of T cells in Graves' hyperthyroidism and ophthalmopathy. About the research overall: Initial diagnosis, before any treatment, was when peripheral blood was collected. Study-wide results and limits: Blood also showed most of the thyroid clonotypes that were expanded above 0.001.

Amplified TCR beta CDR3 regions derived from RNA transcripts. The TCR CDR3 first-round RT-PCR relied on the HTBI primer set. One entry per CDR3 protein results from TCRdb running MiXCR on the multiplex PCR reads. The sample lists 750,000 to 900,000 distinct CDR3 sequences, over 35% occurring once. A word on this clonotype: Its antigen remains unknown.

An absence of ophthalmopathy progression within 18 months meant stable Graves' hyperthyroidism. The CDR3 has 14 residues. CDR1 is SGHTS, CDR2 YDEGEE, per germline. V was clipped by 0 bases and J by 5 bases, with 11 bases between them. The sequence derives from a man aged 18 to 30 with Graves' hyperthyroidism. V and J are TRBV5-8 and TRBJ2-5; D may correspond to TRBD1 or TRBD2 (5 bases each). Sequencing was carried out using blood. The CDR3 loop reads CASSLEGPGETQYF. The CDR3 coding sequence is TGTGCCAGCAGCTTGGAGGGACCTGGGGAGACCCAGTACTTC.